The 20 T cell receptor beta chains listed next were all sequenced from one sample in a study of blood T cells in healthy people across ages. Primers used in a second PCR of about 7 to 11 cycles were a sample-barcoded 5' primer and a J-beta primer mix. Each CDR3 protein gets one entry after TCRdb re-called the 5' RACE reads with MiXCR. The profile shows 850,000 or so distinct CDR3 sequences, 25% to 35% of them singletons. Sequenced: blood. The receptors were sampled from a woman of 80 years or more in good health.

There are many counts of this clonotype. The chain has TRBV4-3 and TRBJ1-2; the D is unclear. The V and J ends lost 4 bases and 2 bases respectively, with 17 bases between them. Germline lookup yields CDR1 LGHNA and CDR2 YSLEER. The CDR3 totals 16 residues. The CDR3 region has the DNA TGCGCCAGCAGCCGGGGATTGGAAGGCTCCAACTATGGCTACACCTTC. Protein product: CASSRGLEGSNYGYTF.

Regarding this clonotype: Possible read error: a much larger clone is one base away. The chain combines TRBV7-2 with TRBJ2-3; TRBD2 might be the D (6 bases). CDR3 length: 16 residues. V was trimmed by 2 bases and J by 1 base, leaving 13 bases between them. The germline CDR1 and CDR2 sequences are SGHTA and FQGNSA. CDR3 amino acids: CASSLRRRGGTDTQYF. CDR3 nucleotides: TGTGCCAGCAGCTTAAGGAGGCGGGGCGGCACAGATACGCAGTATTTT.

This clonotype has just a few counts. The chain joins TRBV6-1 to TRBJ2-7, with D maybe TRBD1 (7 bases). V was clipped by 2 bases and J by 1 base, with 12 bases between them. This CDR3 is built from 15 residues. Germline lookup yields CDR1 MNHNS and CDR2 SASEGT. CDR3 sequence (DNA): TGTGCCAGCAGTGAAAGGGGGGACAGTTCCTACGAGCAGTACTTC. Translated, it gives CASSERGDSSYEQYF.

The chain recombines TRBV12-3 or TRBV12-4 with TRBJ2-7, with 12 positions matching TRBD2. V lost 7 bases, J lost 2 bases, and 6 bases stayed unmatched. CDR3 size: 15 residues. The CDR3 loop is CASTPTSGSTYEQYF. CDR3 DNA: TGTGCCAGCACCCCGACTAGCGGGAGCACCTACGAGCAGTACTTC.

This clonotype was seen ten or more times. This chain joins TRBV20-1 and TRBJ2-7, with TRBD2 identical over 14 bases. V lost 3 bases to trimming and J lost 1 base; unmatched junction nucleotides: 5. This CDR3 is built from 16 residues. CDR1 is DFQATT, CDR2 SNEGSKA, per germline (reference sequence). The chain's CDR3 is CSASRTSGGTSYEQYF. The CDR3 DNA sequence: TGCAGTGCTAGCCGGACTAGCGGGGGGACTTCCTACGAGCAGTACTTC.

Many counts were recorded for this clonotype. V usage is TRBV28 and J usage is TRBJ1-2; TRBD1 matches at 8 bases. The CDR3 loop spans 12 amino acids. Trimming at V came to 11 bases and at J to 8 bases, leaving 10 bases not matched to a gene. From germline, CDR1 is MDHEN and CDR2 SYDVKM. CDR3 loop: CAGGQGNGGYTF. In DNA, the CDR3 is TGTGCCGGCGGACAGGGCAATGGGGGCTACACCTTC.

This clonotype was seen repeatedly, ten times or more. The chain is built from TRBV20-1 and TRBJ2-5; weak D call: TRBD2 (5 bases). The CDR3 runs to 15 residues. V lost 3 bases and J 3 bases, leaving 17 bases between the germline ends. Germline assignment: CDR1 DFQATT and CDR2 SNEGSKA (reference sequence). The CDR3 protein is CSARFTSGFKETQYF. In DNA, the CDR3 is TGCAGTGCTAGGTTTACTAGTGGGTTCAAAGAGACCCAGTACTTC.

The chain combines TRBV7-2 with TRBJ2-3; TRBD2 agrees at 8 bases. Germline trimming cut 4 bases from V and 1 base from J; bases unmatched to any gene: 1. Germline V gives CDR1 SGHTA, CDR2 FQGNSA. This CDR3 has 14 residues. CDR3 loop: CASSWRGGTDTQYF. In nucleotides, the CDR3 is TGTGCCAGCAGCTGGCGGGGGGGCACAGATACGCAGTATTTT.

Many counts were recorded for this clonotype. The chain joins TRBV7-2 to TRBJ1-6; D is undetermined. The CDR3 has 15 residues. In germline, CDR1 is SGHTA, CDR2 FQGNSA. V was shortened by 0 bases and J by 6 bases, with 9 bases between the two germline ends. CDR3 loop: CASSLAGLLNSPLHF. For the CDR3, the DNA is TGTGCCAGCAGCTTAGCCGGGCTCCTTAATTCACCCCTCCACTTT.

This clonotype was seen a handful of times. The junction differs from germline at one of its ends, possibly a read error. This chain connects TRBV18 to TRBJ2-1; 9 positions agree with TRBD2. Germline-derived CDR1 and CDR2 are KGHSH and LQKENI. The CDR3 sequence is 14 residues long. As DNA, the CDR3 is TGTGCCAGCTCACTAGCGGGGGCAAGTAATGGGCAGTTCTTC. Its translation is CASSLAGASNGQFF.

The rearrangement uses TRBV7-2 and TRBJ2-2; tentatively, D is TRBD2 (6 bases). CDR1 and CDR2 from the germline V gene are SGHTA and FQGNSA. V gave up 3 bases and J gave up 1 base, with 12 bases separating them. This CDR3 contains 16 residues. The DNA for the CDR3 is TGTGCCAGCAGCTTCGCGGGACCCGTGAACACCGGGGAGCTGTTTTTT. This gives the protein CASSFAGPVNTGELFF.

In this sample, this clonotype turned up many times. The chain recombines TRBV9 with TRBJ2-3; possible D gene TRBD2, 5 bases. The CDR3 length is 15 residues. Trimming took off 0 bases at V and 4 bases at J, with 12 bases between the two ends. The germline CDR1 and CDR2 sequences are SGDLS and YYNGEE. CDR3 loop: CASSVGLAGADTQYF. The CDR3 DNA reads TGTGCCAGCAGCGTAGGCCTAGCTGGAGCAGATACGCAGTATTTT.

This clonotype was observed at least ten times. A single base separates this from a much larger clone, so it may be a read error. The chain links TRBV6-5 to TRBJ2-7; D may be TRBD1 or TRBD2 (5 bases each). The V end was cut by 2 bases, the J end by 7 bases, with 9 bases between. CDR1 MNHEY and CDR2 SVGAGI come from the germline V gene. The CDR3 totals 12 residues. The CDR3 nucleotides are TGTGCCAGCAGTTACGAGGGGAATGAGCAGTACTTC. It is translated as CASSYEGNEQYF.

The chain combines TRBV18 with TRBJ2-1, with D perhaps TRBD2 (7 bases). The CDR3 is 14 amino acids. Germline assignment: CDR1 KGHSH and CDR2 LQKENI. Trimming cost V 2 bases and J 9 bases, with 14 bases left between them. As DNA, the CDR3 is TGTGCCAGCTCACCATACAAGGGGGGGATTGAGCAGTTCTTC. This sequence encodes CASSPYKGGIEQFF.

The chain links TRBV6-5 to TRBJ2-2; TRBD2 is a possible D gene (6 bases). V was pared by 2 bases and J by 5 bases, with 18 bases between. CDR3 size: 17 residues. Germline V gene data show CDR1 as MNHEY and CDR2 as SVGAGI. In nucleotides, the CDR3 is TGTGCCAGCAGTTACAGACGGGGGTCAGCGGGTACCGGGGAGCTGTTTTTT. This encodes CASSYRRGSAGTGELFF.

Details on this clonotype: A much larger clonotype is one base distant, so this may be a read error. V is TRBV14 and J is TRBJ2-6, with TRBD1 as a possible D gene (5 bases). Per germline, CDR1 SGHDN and CDR2 FVKESK. The CDR3 is made up of 18 amino acids. Here the CDR3 reads CASSLELPRVSGANVRTF. CDR3 DNA: TGTGCCAGCAGCCTCGAACTTCCCCGTGTCTCTGGGGCCAACGTCCGGACTTTC.

Of note for this clonotype: At one of its ends the junction is not consistent with the germline gene, which may arise from a read error. The genes are TRBV6-5 and TRBJ2-7; TRBD1 matches at 7 bases. Germline V gene sequence: CDR1 MNHEY, CDR2 SVGAGI. This CDR3 is 13 amino acids long. As DNA, the CDR3 is TGTGCCCGCAGTTACAGGGGCGGCTACGAGCAGTACTTC. This encodes CARSYRGGYEQYF.

This clonotype turned up a few times. The chain links TRBV27 to TRBJ1-4; D call uncertain. Germline CDR1 MNHEY, CDR2 SMNVEV (reference sequence). This CDR3 comprises 16 residues. V gave up 6 bases and J gave up 1 base, with 15 bases separating them. CDR3 loop: CASRRRVGQTNEKLFF. CDR3 bases: TGTGCCAGCAGAAGAAGGGTAGGGCAAACTAATGAAAAACTGTTTTTT.

This clonotype was observed many times. This sequence joins TRBV3-1 and TRBJ2-6; no clear D. CDR1 and CDR2 (germline): LGHDT, YNNKEL (reference sequence). This CDR3 is built from 18 residues. V shed 1 base and J shed 4 bases, with 17 bases lying between them. The CDR3: CASSQVPGTSGGANVLTF. CDR3 DNA sequence: TGTGCCAGCAGCCAAGTCCCTGGCACGTCCGGAGGGGCCAACGTCCTGACTTTC.

The chain is built from TRBV19 and TRBJ2-5; 9 nucleotides align to TRBD1. The J call may be in error: the DNA end matches TRBJ2-7 better. Germline assignment: CDR1 LNHDA and CDR2 SQIVND (reference sequence). The CDR3 totals 13 residues. The CDR3 here is CASGQGIWYEQYF. As DNA, the CDR3 is TGTGCCAGTGGACAGGGGATTTGGTACGAGCAGTACTTC.